This T cell receptor (beta chain) was obtained from a study of CD8 T cells in ankylosing spondylitis. Regarding the study as a whole: The authors reported significant enrichment of disease-linked clones in matched ankylosing spondylitis synovial fluid. Seemingly distinctive of ankylosing spondylitis blood was a TCR beta motif formed by eight highly homologous variants. Reactive arthritis synovial fluid and blood were previously reported to contain some motif variants. The authors found the disease-linked clones to be CD8+ and relatively rare in peripheral blood.

CDR3 size: 15 residues. Between the trimmed V and J ends, which lost 2 bases and 6 bases, there was a span of 13 bases. Germline CDR1 is MNHEY and CDR2 is SVGAGI. Generation of TCR beta libraries employed quantitative 5'-RACE incorporating molecular barcodes. TCRdb analysed the 5' RACE reads with MiXCR anew, one entry per CDR3 protein. Of about 340,000 distinct CDR3 sequences detected, under 8.5% appear once; the ten largest clones hold less than 15%. This clonotype was picked up many times. What it binds is unknown. The receptor was derived from a male donor with ankylosing spondylitis. Sequencing was performed on blood, either unsorted or a sorted T cell fraction (not recorded which). The chain links TRBV6-5 to TRBJ2-2; the D gene is possibly TRBD2 (5 bases). The CDR3 region has the DNA TGTGCCAGCAGTTACATAGGTTCCGGGGCCGGGGAGCTGTTTTTT. It yields the protein CASSYIGSGAGELFF.